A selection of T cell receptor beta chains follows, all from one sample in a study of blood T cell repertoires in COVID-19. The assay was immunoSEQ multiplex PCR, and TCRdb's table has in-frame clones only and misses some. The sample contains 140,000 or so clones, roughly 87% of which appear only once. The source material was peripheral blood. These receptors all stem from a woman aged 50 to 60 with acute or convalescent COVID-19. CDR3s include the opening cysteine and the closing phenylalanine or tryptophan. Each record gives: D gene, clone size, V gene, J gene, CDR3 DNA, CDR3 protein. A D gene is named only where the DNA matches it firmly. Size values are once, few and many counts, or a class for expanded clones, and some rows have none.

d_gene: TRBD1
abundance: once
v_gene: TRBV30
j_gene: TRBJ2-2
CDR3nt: TGTGCCTGGAGTGTAAGGGACAGGGTTGCACGAAGGACCGGGGAGCTGTTTTTT
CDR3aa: CAWSVRDRVARRTGELFF

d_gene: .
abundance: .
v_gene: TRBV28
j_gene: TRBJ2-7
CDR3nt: TGTGCCAGCAGCAATCACTGGTGGGGGGAGAGCTCCTACGAGCAGTACTTC
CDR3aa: CASSNHWWGESSYEQYF

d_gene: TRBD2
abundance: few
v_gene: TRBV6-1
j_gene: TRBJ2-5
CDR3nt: TGTGCCAGCAGTGAATCAGGGAGGACTAGCGTTCAAGAGACCCAGTACTTC
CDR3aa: CASSESGRTSVQETQYF

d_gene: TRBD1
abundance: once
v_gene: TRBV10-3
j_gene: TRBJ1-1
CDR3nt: TGTGCCATCACCGAAGGACAGGGAAGTGGAACTGAAGCTTTCTTT
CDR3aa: CAITEGQGSGTEAFF

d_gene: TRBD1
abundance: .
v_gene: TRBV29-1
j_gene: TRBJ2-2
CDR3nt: TGCAGCGTTTTAGGGACAGAGAGGGCCGGGGAGCTGTTTTTT
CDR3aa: CSVLGTERAGELFF

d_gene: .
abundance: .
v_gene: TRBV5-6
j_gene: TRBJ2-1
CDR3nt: TGTGCCAGCAGCGGGGGCCTCTCCTACAATGAGCAGTTCTTC
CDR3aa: CASSGGLSYNEQFF

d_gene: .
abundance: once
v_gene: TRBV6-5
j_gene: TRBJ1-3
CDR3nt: TGTGCCAGCAGCACGGGCAGGGGCAGAAACACCATATATTTT
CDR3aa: CASSTGRGRNTIYF

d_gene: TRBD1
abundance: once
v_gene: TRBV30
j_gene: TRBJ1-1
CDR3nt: TGTGCCTGGAGCGCCGGGACAGGGGCCTCTGAAGCTTTCTTT
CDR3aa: CAWSAGTGASEAFF

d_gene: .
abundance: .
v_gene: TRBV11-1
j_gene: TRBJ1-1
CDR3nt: TGTGCCAGCAGCTCAGGGTGGGAGAACACTGAAGCTTTCTTT
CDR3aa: CASSSGWENTEAFF

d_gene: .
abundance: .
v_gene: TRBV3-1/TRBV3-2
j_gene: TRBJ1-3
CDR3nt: TGTGCCAGCAGCCTCGGCGGGGTTAACTCTGGAAACACCATATATTTT
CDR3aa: CASSLGGVNSGNTIYF

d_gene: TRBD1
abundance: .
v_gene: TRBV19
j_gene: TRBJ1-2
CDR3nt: TGTGCCAGTAGTATAGTGTCAGGGGGACTTAACTATGGCTACACCTTC
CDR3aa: CASSIVSGGLNYGYTF

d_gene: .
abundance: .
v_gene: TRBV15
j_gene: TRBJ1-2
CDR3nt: TGTGCCACCAGCAGTGGAGGGAATAGGGGCTACACCTTC
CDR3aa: CATSSGGNRGYTF

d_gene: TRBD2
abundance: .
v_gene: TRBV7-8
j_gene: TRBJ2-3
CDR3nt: TGTGCCAGCAACTCCCCTCGGGGGACTAGCCCCCAGTATTTT
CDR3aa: CASNSPRGTSPQYF

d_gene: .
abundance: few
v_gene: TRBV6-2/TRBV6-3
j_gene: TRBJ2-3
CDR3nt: TGTGCCAGCAGCTATAGGGGCGACACAGATACGCAGTATTTT
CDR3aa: CASSYRGDTDTQYF

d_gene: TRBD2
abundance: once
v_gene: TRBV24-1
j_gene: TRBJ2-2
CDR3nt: TGTGCCACCAGTGCCCTACTAGCGGGGGGCCACACGAACACCGGGGAGCTGTTTTTT
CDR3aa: CATSALLAGGHTNTGELFF

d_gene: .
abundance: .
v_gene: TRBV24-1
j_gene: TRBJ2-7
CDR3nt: TGTGCCACCAGTGTTGAGGGTTCCTACGAGCAGTACTTC
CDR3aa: CATSVEGSYEQYF

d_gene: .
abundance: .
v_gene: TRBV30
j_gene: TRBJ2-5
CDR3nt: TGTGCCTGGAGAGACGACAGGAAAAAAGAGACCCAGTACTTC
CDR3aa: CAWRDDRKKETQYF

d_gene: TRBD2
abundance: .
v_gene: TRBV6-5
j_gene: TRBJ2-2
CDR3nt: TGTGCCAGCATGAAGGCGGGGGGTTACACCGGGGAGCTGTTTTTT
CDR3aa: CASMKAGGYTGELFF

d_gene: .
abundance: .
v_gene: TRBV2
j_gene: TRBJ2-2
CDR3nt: TGTGCCAGCAGTGAAGTAAACAGGAACACCGGGGAGCTGTTTTTT
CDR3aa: CASSEVNRNTGELFF